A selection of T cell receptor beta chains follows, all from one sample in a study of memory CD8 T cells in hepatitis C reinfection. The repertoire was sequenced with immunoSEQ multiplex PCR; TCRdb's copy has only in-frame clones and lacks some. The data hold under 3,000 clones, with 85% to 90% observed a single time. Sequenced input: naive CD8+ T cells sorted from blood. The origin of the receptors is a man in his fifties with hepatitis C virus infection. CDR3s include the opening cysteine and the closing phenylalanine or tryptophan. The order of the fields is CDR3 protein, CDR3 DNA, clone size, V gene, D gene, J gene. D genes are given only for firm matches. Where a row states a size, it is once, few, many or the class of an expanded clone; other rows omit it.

CDR3: CATSSSLLAGGFNEQFF; DNA: TGTGCCACCAGCAGTTCGCTCCTAGCGGGAGGGTTCAATGAGCAGTTCTTC; size: NA; V: TRBV15; D: TRBD2; J: TRBJ2-1
CDR3: CASSPIAVNTEAFF; DNA: TGTGCCAGCAGCCCTATCGCGGTGAACACTGAAGCTTTCTTT; size: NA; V: TRBV7-9; D: NA; J: TRBJ1-1
CDR3: CASSQGLRNSGNTIYF; DNA: TGCGCCAGCAGCCAAGGACTACGAAACTCTGGAAACACCATATATTTT; size: NA; V: TRBV4-3; D: NA; J: TRBJ1-3
CDR3: CATSRDRGDNEQFF; DNA: TGTGCCACCAGCAGAGACCGCGGCGACAATGAGCAGTTCTTC; size: NA; V: TRBV15; D: NA; J: TRBJ2-1
CDR3: CASSLSGESYGYTF; DNA: TGTGCCAGCAGCTTATCAGGGGAGAGCTATGGCTACACCTTC; size: NA; V: TRBV9; D: NA; J: TRBJ1-2
CDR3: CARFRKGSQGETQYF; DNA: TGCGCCAGATTTCGAAAGGGCTCTCAGGGGGAGACCCAGTACTTC; size: NA; V: TRBV10-1; D: NA; J: TRBJ2-5
CDR3: CASSLRLAGVDEQYF; DNA: TGTGCCAGCAGCTTGAGACTAGCGGGAGTCGACGAGCAGTACTTC; size: NA; V: TRBV13; D: TRBD2; J: TRBJ2-7
CDR3: CASSRREDWTDTQYF; DNA: TGCGCCAGCAGCAGGAGGGAGGATTGGACAGATACGCAGTATTTT; size: large; V: TRBV5-1; D: NA; J: TRBJ2-3
CDR3: CASSRGWGQETQYF; DNA: TGTGCCAGCAGCCGGGGATGGGGCCAAGAGACCCAGTACTTC; size: few; V: TRBV7-9; D: NA; J: TRBJ2-5
CDR3: CASSLKILAPYNEQFF; DNA: TGTGCCAGCAGCTTAAAAATACTAGCGCCGTACAATGAGCAGTTCTTC; size: once; V: TRBV7-9; D: TRBD2; J: TRBJ2-1
CDR3: CASGPHPFMNTEAFF; DNA: TGTGCCAGCGGCCCACACCCGTTCATGAACACTGAAGCTTTCTTT; size: NA; V: TRBV11-2; D: NA; J: TRBJ1-1
CDR3: CASSSDPGLAETSYNEQFF; DNA: TGCGCCAGCAGCTCCGATCCGGGACTAGCGGAAACCTCCTACAATGAGCAGTTCTTC; size: NA; V: TRBV5-1; D: TRBD2; J: TRBJ2-1
CDR3: CASTPGAGGPSHEQFF; DNA: TGTGCCAGCACCCCCGGGGCGGGAGGGCCGAGCCATGAGCAGTTCTTC; size: NA; V: TRBV9; D: TRBD2; J: TRBJ2-1
CDR3: CASSLGLSSYNSPLHF; DNA: TGTGCCAGCAGTTTAGGACTCAGCTCCTATAATTCACCCCTCCACTTT; size: NA; V: TRBV27; D: NA; J: TRBJ1-6
CDR3: CASSLEAGYSSYNEQFF; DNA: TGTGCCAGCAGCTTGGAAGCGGGATACAGCTCCTACAATGAGCAGTTCTTC; size: large; V: TRBV5-4; D: TRBD2; J: TRBJ2-1
CDR3: CASSYYRQGPGNEQFF; DNA: TGTGCCAGCAGTTACTACCGACAGGGGCCTGGGAATGAGCAGTTCTTC; size: NA; V: TRBV6-5; D: TRBD1; J: TRBJ2-1
CDR3: CASSWGTATREQYF; DNA: TGTGCCAGCAGTTGGGGGACAGCTACGCGGGAGCAGTACTTC; size: NA; V: TRBV28; D: TRBD1; J: TRBJ2-7
CDR3: CSVGGGTAGYEQYF; DNA: TGCAGCGTTGGTGGAGGGACAGCCGGCTACGAGCAGTACTTC; size: NA; V: TRBV29-1; D: NA; J: TRBJ2-7
CDR3: CASLSGITDTQYF; DNA: TGTGCCAGCTTATCGGGAATCACAGATACGCAGTATTTT; size: NA; V: TRBV27; D: NA; J: TRBJ2-3
CDR3: CASSQEPPLLAGGPAEEQYF; DNA: TGCGCCAGCAGCCAAGAGCCCCCTCTACTAGCGGGAGGGCCTGCGGAAGAGCAGTACTTC; size: NA; V: TRBV4-1; D: TRBD2; J: TRBJ2-7
CDR3: CASSDRDYQETQYF; DNA: TGTGCCAGCAGCGACCGGGACTATCAAGAGACCCAGTACTTC; size: NA; V: TRBV7-2; D: TRBD2; J: TRBJ2-5
CDR3: CAIGRITGELFF; DNA: TGTGCCATCGGCCGCATCACCGGGGAGCTGTTTTTT; size: NA; V: TRBV10-3; D: NA; J: TRBJ2-2
CDR3: CASSIGGLDYEQYF; DNA: TGTGCCAGTAGTATCGGAGGACTCGACTACGAGCAGTACTTC; size: few; V: TRBV19; D: NA; J: TRBJ2-7
CDR3: CASRESSGSYEQYF; DNA: TGTGCCAGCAGGGAGTCTAGCGGTTCCTACGAGCAGTACTTC; size: NA; V: TRBV27; D: TRBD2; J: TRBJ2-7
CDR3: CASSLGGTGKNIQYF; DNA: TGTGCCAGCAGCTTAGGGGGAACAGGAAAAAACATTCAGTACTTC; size: NA; V: TRBV7-6; D: NA; J: TRBJ2-4
CDR3: CASSQEWRQTTYEQYF; DNA: TGTGCCAGCAGCCAAGAGTGGCGACAGACAACCTACGAGCAGTACTTC; size: NA; V: TRBV4-2; D: NA; J: TRBJ2-7
CDR3: CASSLGVYGYTF; DNA: TGTGCCAGCAGCCTCGGTGTCTATGGCTACACCTTC; size: NA; V: TRBV28; D: NA; J: TRBJ1-2
CDR3: CASSQDLQGKNYGYTF; DNA: TGTGCCAGCAGCCAAGATTTGCAGGGGAAAAACTATGGCTACACCTTC; size: NA; V: TRBV4-2; D: NA; J: TRBJ1-2
CDR3: CASRATGPNEKLFF; DNA: TGTGCCAGCAGAGCGACAGGACCGAATGAAAAACTGTTTTTT; size: NA; V: TRBV27; D: NA; J: TRBJ1-4
CDR3: CASSFQGNSYEQYF; DNA: TGTGCCAGCAGCTTCCAGGGGAATTCCTACGAGCAGTACTTC; size: NA; V: TRBV14; D: NA; J: TRBJ2-7
CDR3: CASSVGGDRSNYGYTF; DNA: TGTGCCAGCAGCGTAGGAGGAGACAGAAGTAACTATGGCTACACCTTC; size: NA; V: TRBV9; D: NA; J: TRBJ1-2
CDR3: CASSEGQGSEDTQYF; DNA: TGTGCCAGCAGTGAAGGACAGGGGAGTGAAGATACGCAGTATTTT; size: few; V: TRBV2; D: TRBD1; J: TRBJ2-3
CDR3: CASSERVSTDTQYF; DNA: TGTGCCAGCAGTGAGAGGGTTAGCACAGATACGCAGTATTTT; size: NA; V: TRBV2; D: NA; J: TRBJ2-3
CDR3: CASSFLGQGWVDEQFF; DNA: TGTGCCAGCAGCTTCTTAGGTCAGGGGTGGGTCGATGAGCAGTTCTTC; size: NA; V: TRBV7-6; D: NA; J: TRBJ2-1
CDR3: CSVRQPSTEAFF; DNA: TGCAGCGTAAGACAGCCCAGCACTGAAGCTTTCTTT; size: NA; V: TRBV29-1; D: NA; J: TRBJ1-1
CDR3: CASSQVGQGDTGELFF; DNA: TGCGCCAGCAGCCAAGTGGGGCAGGGTGACACCGGGGAGCTGTTTTTT; size: once; V: TRBV4-3; D: NA; J: TRBJ2-2
CDR3: CASGRALNEQFF; DNA: TGTGCCAGCGGGAGGGCCTTAAATGAGCAGTTCTTC; size: few; V: TRBV9; D: TRBD2; J: TRBJ2-1
CDR3: CASSLSRRGTEAFF; DNA: TGTGCCAGCAGCTTGTCTAGGAGAGGCACTGAAGCTTTCTTT; size: NA; V: TRBV5-8; D: NA; J: TRBJ1-1
CDR3: CASSSQTAPSSYNEQFF; DNA: TGTGCCAGCAGCTCCCAGACTGCCCCGAGCTCCTACAATGAGCAGTTCTTC; size: NA; V: TRBV7-9; D: NA; J: TRBJ2-1
CDR3: CASSLQGVYSNQPQHF; DNA: TGTGCCAGCAGCCTTCAGGGGGTGTATAGCAATCAGCCCCAGCATTTT; size: NA; V: TRBV27; D: TRBD1; J: TRBJ1-5
CDR3: CASSRPLAGTSLSTDTQYF; DNA: TGTGCCAGCAGCCGCCCTCTAGCGGGAACGTCCCTTAGCACAGATACGCAGTATTTT; size: few; V: TRBV4-2; D: TRBD2; J: TRBJ2-3
CDR3: CASSSTGGANEKLFF; DNA: TGTGCCAGCAGCTCAACAGGGGGTGCTAATGAAAAACTGTTTTTT; size: NA; V: TRBV13; D: TRBD1; J: TRBJ1-4
CDR3: CASSSGTTIRNEQFF; DNA: TGTGCCAGCAGCTCCGGGACTACCATTAGGAATGAGCAGTTCTTC; size: NA; V: TRBV7-9; D: TRBD2; J: TRBJ2-1
CDR3: CATSRDRGYEQYF; DNA: TGTGCCACCAGCAGAGATAGGGGGTACGAGCAGTACTTC; size: NA; V: TRBV15; D: NA; J: TRBJ2-7
CDR3: CASSQEVAGLSNEQFF; DNA: TGCGCCAGCAGCCAAGAGGTAGCGGGGCTATCCAATGAGCAGTTCTTC; size: NA; V: TRBV4-3; D: TRBD2; J: TRBJ2-1
CDR3: CASSQDRDTNYEQYF; DNA: TGCGCCAGCAGCCAAGATAGGGACACCAACTACGAGCAGTACTTC; size: once; V: TRBV4-3; D: NA; J: TRBJ2-7
CDR3: CASSVEGMGAENEQFF; DNA: TGTGCCAGCAGCGTAGAGGGGATGGGGGCGGAAAATGAGCAGTTCTTC; size: NA; V: TRBV9; D: NA; J: TRBJ2-1
CDR3: CASSLGTLWTDTQYF; DNA: TGTGCCAGCAGCCTTGGGACTCTCTGGACAGATACGCAGTATTTT; size: NA; V: TRBV6-5; D: NA; J: TRBJ2-3
CDR3: CASSLGSAGSRYNEQFF; DNA: TGTGCCAGCAGTTTAGGGTCGGCCGGGAGCCGGTACAATGAGCAGTTCTTC; size: NA; V: TRBV27; D: NA; J: TRBJ2-1
CDR3: CSVDWGGGRSYEQYF; DNA: TGCAGCGTTGATTGGGGGGGAGGGAGGTCCTACGAGCAGTACTTC; size: NA; V: TRBV29-1; D: TRBD2; J: TRBJ2-7
CDR3: CASSKGAGGSPSFSYNEQFF; DNA: TGTGCCAGCAGCAAAGGGGCGGGAGGGTCGCCCTCATTCTCCTACAATGAGCAGTTCTTC; size: NA; V: TRBV21-1; D: NA; J: TRBJ2-1
CDR3: CAYDRTSGRYNEQFF; DNA: TGTGCCTATGATCGGACTAGCGGGAGGTACAATGAGCAGTTCTTC; size: NA; V: TRBV19; D: TRBD2; J: TRBJ2-1
CDR3: CASRRTSGAVNEQFF; DNA: TGTGCCAGCAGAAGAACTAGCGGGGCTGTTAATGAGCAGTTCTTC; size: NA; V: TRBV21-1; D: NA; J: TRBJ2-1
CDR3: CASSPDRGSYNEQFF; DNA: TGTGCCAGCAGCCCTGACAGGGGCTCCTACAATGAGCAGTTCTTC; size: NA; V: TRBV13; D: TRBD1; J: TRBJ2-1